The clone carrying this T cell receptor beta chain is medium-sized in the sample. The antigen is not known. The data were obtained in a study of T cells in Graves' hyperthyroidism and ophthalmopathy. Study conclusions and caveats: Clonotypes that were expanded in thyroid above 0.001 mostly appeared in blood too. Stable hyperthyroidism was told apart from ophthalmopathy by a model built on 13 V-J features.

Template material for amplifying TCR beta CDR3 regions consisted of RNA transcripts. In the first-round RT-PCR of the TCR CDR3, the HTBI primer set was used. A single record per CDR3 protein comes from TCRdb applying MiXCR to the multiplex PCR reads. The data hold about 510,000 distinct CDR3 sequences, with 46% observed a single time. The clonotype comes from an adult woman with Graves' disease, either hyperthyroidism or ophthalmopathy (not recorded which). The sequencing sample was made of peripheral blood or thyroid tissue (not recorded which).

For the CDR3, the DNA is TGTGCCAGCAGCGACGGGACCTACGAGCAGTACTTC. Amino acid sequence: CASSDGTYEQYF. The chain carries TRBV11-2 and TRBJ2-7, with D perhaps TRBD2 (5 bases). The CDR3 sequence is 12 residues long. V lost 5 bases and J 2 bases, leaving 7 bases between the germline ends. Germline values: CDR1 SGHAT, CDR2 FQNNGV.